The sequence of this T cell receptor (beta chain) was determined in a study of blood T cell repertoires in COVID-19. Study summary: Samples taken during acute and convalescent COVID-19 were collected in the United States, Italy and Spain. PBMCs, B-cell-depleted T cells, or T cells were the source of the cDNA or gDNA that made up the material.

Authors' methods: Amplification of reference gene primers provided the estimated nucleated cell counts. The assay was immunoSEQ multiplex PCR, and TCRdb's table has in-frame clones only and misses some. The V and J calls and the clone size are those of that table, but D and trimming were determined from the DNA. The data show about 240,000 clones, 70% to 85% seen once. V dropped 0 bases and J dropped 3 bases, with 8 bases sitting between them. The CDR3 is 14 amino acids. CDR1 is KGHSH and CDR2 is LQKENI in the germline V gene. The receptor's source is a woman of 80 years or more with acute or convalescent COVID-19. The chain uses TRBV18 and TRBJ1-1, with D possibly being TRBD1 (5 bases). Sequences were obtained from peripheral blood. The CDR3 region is CASSPPGRDTEAFF. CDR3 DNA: TGTGCCAGCTCACCACCGGGGCGCGACACTGAAGCTTTCTTT. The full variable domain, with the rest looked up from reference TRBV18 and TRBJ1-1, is NAGVMQNPRHLVRRRGQEARLRCSPMKGHSHVYWYRQLPEEGLKFMVYLQKENIIDESGMPKERFSAEFPKEGPSILRIQQVVRGDSAAYFCASSPPGRDTEAFFGQGTRLTVV.